A single sample is the source of the 29 T cell receptor beta chains below, sequenced in a study of T-cell reconstitution after alpha-beta-depleted transplantation in children (dated by TCRdb to 2016 to 2018). Libraries were prepared through PCR. The sequencer was an Illumina HiSeq 2500. To normalize quantification of the TCRbeta repertoire, the TCR libraries were built with molecular barcoding that relied on unique molecular identifiers. TCRdb's own reprocessing of the public reads used fastp at Q25 and MiXCR and kept productive beta chains. One record per CDR3 amino acid sequence lists the most common genes and DNA. The sample table lists 100,000 or so distinct CDR3 sequences, roughly 7.2% of them with a count of one. The ten largest clones represent roughly 15% of the sample. Explained via the paper, the treatment or condition label denotes: allogeneic hematopoietic cell transplantation with graft depleted of TCRalphabeta T cells and CD19 B cells.

This specimen was PBMCs, taken before TCRalphabeta/CD19-depleted stem cell transplant. The origin of the receptors is a boy between 2 and 10 years old with acute lymphoblastic leukemia, due to receive a stem cell transplant.

This clonotype occurred many times. The rearrangement joins TRBV21-1 to TRBJ1-1. TRBV21-1 is designated a pseudogene. The CDR3 runs 12 residues. The CDR3 loop reads CASSKAQGEAFF. The DNA of the CDR3 is TGTGCCAGCAGCAAAGCGCAAGGTGAAGCTTTCTTT.

This clonotype was counted at least ten times. This rearrangement joins TRBV19 to TRBJ2-1, with 10 nucleotides matching TRBD2. The V gene's germline CDR1 is LNHDA and CDR2 SQIVND (reference sequence). The CDR3 runs 15 residues. Trimming at V came to 6 bases and at J to 4 bases, leaving 6 bases not matched to a gene. In DNA form, the CDR3 reads TGTGCCAGTAGCCTCGGGGGACTAGCGTACAATGAGCAGTTCTTC. It yields the protein CASSLGGLAYNEQFF.

This clonotype occurred many times. The germline gene is not matched at one end of the junction; a read error may be the cause. The chain carries TRBV6-4 and TRBJ2-1; no definite D call. This CDR3 contains 13 residues. CDR1 is MRHNA and CDR2 is SNTAGT in the germline V gene. The CDR3 reads CASSDSLLGEQFF. The CDR3 DNA is TGTGCCAGCAGCGACTCCCTCCTTGGCGAGCAGTTCTTC.

This clonotype was counted at least ten times. V gene TRBV28 combines with J gene TRBJ2-7; D not certain. The CDR3 consists of 14 residues. With 5 bases removed from V and 3 bases from J, the gap between germline ends came to 14 bases. The germline V gene encodes CDR1 MDHEN and CDR2 SYDVKM. The CDR3 protein is CASSPTTPYYEQYF. DNA for the CDR3: TGTGCCAGCAGTCCGACGACACCGTACTACGAGCAGTACTTC.

A note on this clonotype: Since a much larger clone is just one base distant, this may be a read error. The chain employs TRBV6-1 and TRBJ2-2; 8 positions agree with TRBD1. Germline loops: CDR1 MNHNS, CDR2 SASEGT. This CDR3 is built from 14 residues. The CDR3 DNA sequence: TGTGCCAGCAGCAGGGGGCCGAACACCAGGGAGCTGTTTTTT. It translates to CASSRGPNTRELFF.

This clonotype has a count of ten or more. The chain combines TRBV19 with TRBJ1-6; 7 bases agree with TRBD1. V trimming: 5 bases; J trimming: 8 bases; junction bases outside the gene matches: 6. This CDR3 contains 14 residues. Germline loops: CDR1 LNHDA, CDR2 SQIVND (reference sequence). CDR3 sequence (DNA): TGTGCCAGTAGTCTACAGGGGATTCATTCACCCCTCCACTTT. This codes for CASSLQGIHSPLHF.

The chain is built from TRBV28 and TRBJ2-1; D may be TRBD2 (7 bases). The CDR3 extends over 14 amino acids. With 6 bases removed from V and 8 bases from J, the gap between germline ends came to 17 bases. The germline V gene encodes CDR1 MDHEN and CDR2 SYDVKM. CDR3 nucleotide sequence: TGTGCCAGCAGGGGGGGGGCCGGAGGATATGAGCAGTTCTTC. This sequence encodes CASRGGAGGYEQFF.

Details on this clonotype: Given a much more abundant clone one base away, this may be a read error. The rearrangement uses TRBV7-9 and TRBJ2-6; TRBD1 matches at 8 bases. This CDR3 region has 16 residues. Germline V lookup: CDR1 SEHNR, CDR2 FQNEAQ (reference sequence). J gave up 3 bases and V 7 bases, and 8 bases lay outside the gene matches. The CDR3 DNA sequence: TGTGCCAGCATCAGAGGGACAGGCCGTGGGGCCAACGTCCTGACTTTC. This gives the protein CASIRGTGRGANVLTF.

The table lists this clonotype with a few counts. Here the CDR3 reads CASSEDSYNEQFF. The CDR3 coding sequence is TGTGCCAGCAGCGAGGACAGTTACAATGAGCAGTTCTTC. The chain carries TRBV14 and TRBJ2-1; the D gene is possibly TRBD1 (6 bases). CDR1 is SGHDN and CDR2 is FVKESK in the germline V gene. The CDR3 has 13 amino acids. With 5 bases removed from V and 4 bases from J, the gap between germline ends came to 9 bases. The full variable domain, its missing parts supplied by reference TRBV14 and TRBJ2-1, is EAGVTQFPSHSVIEKGQTVTLRCDPISGHDNLYWYRRVMGKEIKFLLHFVKESKQDESGMPNNRFLAERTGGTYSTLKVQPAELEDSGVYFCASSEDSYNEQFFGPGTRLTVL.

This clonotype was counted only a few times. This chain uses TRBV29-1 with TRBJ1-2; 8 bases line up with TRBD1. V shed 7 bases and J 5 bases; nucleotides not matched to a gene: 9. Germline V gene sequence: CDR1 SQVTM, CDR2 ANQGSEA. CDR3 size: 13 residues. CDR3: CSAKQGEVYGYTF. The CDR3 DNA reads TGCAGCGCTAAACAGGGGGAGGTGTATGGCTACACCTTC. Based on the CDR3 plus reference TRBV29-1 and TRBJ1-2, the full variable domain is SAVISQKPSRDICQRGTSLTIQCQVDSQVTMMFWYRQQPGQSLTLIATANQGSEATYESGFVIDKFPISRPNLTFSTLTVSNMSPEDSSIYLCSAKQGEVYGYTFGSGTRLTVV.

This clonotype was picked up many times. The chain uses TRBV11-2 and TRBJ1-2, with 10 bases identical to TRBD1. CDR3 length: 18 amino acids. Germline V gene sequence: CDR1 SGHAT, CDR2 FQNNGV. V shed 0 bases and J 8 bases; nucleotides not matched to a gene: 15. The DNA for the CDR3 is TGTGCCAGCAGCTTAGAGGATCAACCGACAGGGGGCCAAGGAGGCTACACCTTC. This encodes CASSLEDQPTGGQGGYTF.

The sample holds a few counts of this clonotype. The chain links TRBV3-1 to TRBJ2-1, with 9 bases fitting TRBD2. Trimming at V came to 2 bases and at J to 7 bases, leaving 9 bases not matched to a gene. Germline CDR1 is LGHDT and CDR2 is YNNKEL (reference sequence). CDR3 length: 16 residues. The chain's CDR3 is CASSQLGGGARNEQFF. The CDR3 nucleotides are TGTGCCAGCAGCCAACTGGGCGGGGGGGCTCGGAATGAGCAGTTCTTC.

This clonotype was observed at least ten times. The CDR3: CASSQGARRTGELFF. In DNA, the CDR3 is TGCGCCAGCAGCCAAGGTGCCCGAAGGACAGGGGAGCTGTTTTTT. V usage is TRBV4-1 and J usage is TRBJ2-2; the D gene is possibly TRBD1 (5 bases). The CDR3 runs 15 residues. The V and J ends lost 1 base and 8 bases respectively, with 14 bases between them. CDR1 and CDR2 from the germline V gene are MGHRA and YSYEKL.

This clonotype showed up many times. V gene TRBV11-2 combines with J gene TRBJ2-1; D is unclear. From germline, CDR1 is SGHAT and CDR2 FQNNGV. This CDR3 is 11 amino acids long. Trimming cost V 3 bases and J 5 bases, with 2 bases left between them. The CDR3 sequence: CASSFNNEQFF. CDR3 DNA: TGTGCCAGCAGCTTCAACAATGAGCAGTTCTTC.

This clonotype showed up many times. V usage is TRBV29-1 and J usage is TRBJ2-1; 8 positions match TRBD2. CDR3 length equals 15 residues. Trimming at V came to 2 bases and at J to 8 bases, leaving 11 bases not matched to a gene. The germline V gene has CDR1 SQVTM and CDR2 ANQGSEA. This CDR3 is CSVESGGAGGYEQFF. CDR3 in DNA: TGCAGCGTTGAATCTGGAGGCGCGGGGGGCTATGAGCAGTTCTTC.

This clonotype was observed a handful of times. The chain has TRBV25-1 and TRBJ1-1; D is ambiguous. The germline V gene encodes CDR1 MGHDK and CDR2 SYGVNS. Trimming pared 6 bases from V and 5 bases from J, leaving 10 bases between. This CDR3 has 12 amino acids. Written as DNA, the CDR3 is TGTGCCAGCAGCCTGGGGTGGACTGAAGCTTTCTTT. Encoded protein: CASSLGWTEAFF.

There are a few counts of this clonotype. V usage is TRBV2 and J usage is TRBJ1-3; possible D gene TRBD1, 6 bases. The germline CDR1 and CDR2 sequences are SNHLY and FYNNEI. With 2 bases removed from V and 2 bases from J, the gap between germline ends came to 13 bases. There are 16 residues in the CDR3. Written as DNA, the CDR3 is TGTGCCAGCAGTGAACAGGGGTCAATGGCTGGAAACACCATATATTTT. Its translation is CASSEQGSMAGNTIYF.

This clonotype was recorded many times. This sequence joins TRBV12-3 or TRBV12-4 and TRBJ1-5, with D possibly being TRBD1 (6 bases). The length of the CDR3 is 14 residues. The V and J ends lost 6 bases and 0 bases respectively, with 9 bases between them. CDR3 bases: TGTGCCAGCAGCCGGACAGATAGCAATCAGCCCCAGCATTTT. Encoded protein: CASSRTDSNQPQHF.

The chain recombines TRBV20-1 with TRBJ2-2; D is unclear. Germline-derived CDR1 and CDR2 are DFQATT and SNEGSKA (reference sequence). The V end was cut by 5 bases, the J end by 1 base, with 8 bases between. This CDR3 has 13 residues. The CDR3 DNA reads TGCAGTGCTCCGCACAGGAACACCGGGGAGCTGTTTTTT. Its protein product is CSAPHRNTGELFF.

This clonotype was recorded a few times. V is TRBV4-3 and J is TRBJ2-7, with D perhaps TRBD1 (5 bases). CDR3 length: 13 amino acids. Germline V gene lookup returns CDR1 LGHNA and CDR2 YSLEER. V was pared by 1 base and J by 2 bases, with 6 bases between. CDR3 DNA sequence: TGCGCCAGCAGCCAAGCCAGGGCCTACGAGCAGTACTTC. Its translation: CASSQARAYEQYF.

This clonotype was picked up many times. V usage is TRBV5-1 and J usage is TRBJ1-1; 10 nucleotides match TRBD1. This CDR3 contains 17 residues. With 5 bases clipped from V and 5 bases from J, the junction kept 15 bases outside the gene matches. CDR1 is SGHRS and CDR2 is YFSETQ in the germline V gene. The CDR3 nucleotides are TGCGCCAGCAGAACTTCCGGACAGGGGGTGGAAGATACTGAAGCTTTCTTT. As protein: CASRTSGQGVEDTEAFF.

At least ten counts were recorded for this clonotype. The CDR3 loop reads CASSANYNSPLHF. In DNA, the CDR3 is TGCGCCAGCAGCGCCAACTATAATTCACCCCTCCACTTT. V and J are TRBV5-1 and TRBJ1-6; D is undetermined. Germline V gives CDR1 SGHRS, CDR2 YFSETQ. The CDR3 covers 13 residues. The V gene lost 4 bases and the J gene lost 3 bases, with 5 bases spanning the gap.

J is TRBJ2-3 and V is TRBV9, with 14 nucleotides matching TRBD2. V was clipped by 3 bases and J by 0 bases; unmatched bases: 24. Germline values: CDR1 SGDLS, CDR2 YYNGEE. This CDR3 is 24 amino acids long. CDR3 protein: CASSDLVPPRTSGGPRTSTDTQYF. Here the CDR3 DNA reads TGTGCCAGCAGCGACTTAGTCCCACCGAGGACTAGCGGGGGGCCCCGTACTAGCACAGATACGCAGTATTTT.

This clonotype was observed many times. The rearrangement joins TRBV12-3 or TRBV12-4 to TRBJ1-5; a weak D match, TRBD1 (6 bases). The V end lost 5 bases, the J end lost 7 bases, and 15 bases lay between the germline ends. This CDR3 is 14 amino acids long. The CDR3 nucleotides are TGTGCCAGCAGTCGGGACCAAGGGACACAGCCCCAGCATTTT. The encoded protein is CASSRDQGTQPQHF.

This clonotype was detected many times. CDR3 residues: CASSWVGQNTEAFF. Written as DNA, the CDR3 is TGTGCCAGCAGTTGGGTAGGACAGAACACTGAAGCTTTCTTT. The rearrangement uses TRBV27 and TRBJ1-1, with a possible D match to TRBD1 (5 bases). The CDR3 consists of 14 residues. The V and J ends lost 4 bases and 1 base respectively, with 10 bases between them. Looked up from germline, CDR1 is MNHEY and CDR2 is SMNVEV (reference sequence).

This clonotype showed up many times. CDR3 loop: CASSLGVPDSGNTIYF. CDR3 nucleotides: TGCGCCAGCAGCTTGGGAGTACCGGACTCTGGAAACACCATATATTTT. The J gene is TRBJ1-3, the V gene TRBV5-1; no clear D gene. The V gene lost 0 bases and the J gene lost 0 bases, with 10 bases spanning the gap. Germline values: CDR1 SGHRS, CDR2 YFSETQ. The CDR3 consists of 16 residues.

This clonotype was observed a handful of times. The rearrangement links TRBV6-5 to TRBJ2-3; D is unclear. CDR3 length: 12 residues. Germline V gene lookup returns CDR1 MNHEY and CDR2 SVGAGI. Trimming left V 6 bases short and J 5 bases short, with 9 bases between. CDR3 nucleotide sequence: TGTGCCAGCAGCCCACCGGGAGATACGCAGTATTTT. This translates into CASSPPGDTQYF.

This clonotype appeared a few times. The chain recombines TRBV5-1 with TRBJ1-2; maybe TRBD1 (6 bases). The CDR3 is 14 residues long. V was clipped by 4 bases and J by 4 bases, with 14 bases between them. CDR1 SGHRS and CDR2 YFSETQ come from the germline V gene. The CDR3 nucleotides read TGCGCCAGCAGCCCCCAGGGAGGGGGCTATGGCTACACCTTC. Its protein is CASSPQGGGYGYTF.

The sample holds many counts of this clonotype. This chain links TRBV7-7 with TRBJ2-3, with D uncertain. The CDR3 is 13 amino acids. Germline loops: CDR1 SSHAT, CDR2 FNYEAQ (reference sequence). Trimming removed 0 bases from V and 6 bases from J, with 7 bases in between. This chain's CDR3 is CASSLAHSDTQYF. CDR3 DNA sequence: TGTGCCAGCAGCTTAGCGCACTCCGATACGCAGTATTTT.